The next 19 T cell receptor beta chains were all read from a single sample in a study of blood T cell repertoires in COVID-19. Clones were sequenced by immunoSEQ multiplex PCR, and TCRdb holds only the in-frame ones, with some missing. The table has approximately 160,000 clones, about 90% seen once. The sample consisted of peripheral blood. These receptors all stem from a woman aged 70-85 years with acute or convalescent COVID-19.

This chain joins TRBV3-1 (or the pseudogene TRBV3-2) and TRBJ2-1, with TRBD2 identical over 11 bases. Trimming at V came to 0 bases and at J to 9 bases, leaving 13 bases not matched to a gene. Germline CDR1 reads LGHDT; CDR2 reads YNNKEL (reference sequence). This CDR3 region has 18 residues. CDR3 coding DNA: TGTGCCAGCAGCCAAGATCCGCCGGGACTAGCGGAAAGTGGTGAGCAGTTCTTC. Its protein is CASSQDPPGLAESGEQFF.

The V call is TRBV28, the J call TRBJ2-1; 7 nucleotides line up with TRBD2. V lost 4 bases to trimming and J lost 5 bases; unmatched junction nucleotides: 14. The V gene's germline CDR1 is MDHEN and CDR2 SYDVKM. The CDR3 loop spans 17 amino acids. The chain's CDR3 is CASSSLGGIGRHNEQFF. The CDR3 coding sequence is TGTGCCAGCAGTTCCCTCGGGGGGATCGGAAGACACAATGAGCAGTTCTTC.

The V gene is TRBV28, the J gene TRBJ2-1; TRBD2 matches at 13 bases. Losses at the gene ends were 4 bases for V and 4 bases for J; bases not matched to a gene: 7. The germline CDR1 and CDR2 sequences are MDHEN and SYDVKM. This CDR3 spans 17 amino acids. CDR3 protein: CASSSGTSGKVYNEQFF. CDR3 sequence (DNA): TGTGCCAGCAGTTCCGGGACTAGCGGGAAGGTGTACAATGAGCAGTTCTTC.

The genes are TRBV28 and TRBJ2-1; 7 bases map to TRBD2. CDR3 length: 14 amino acids. The V gene's germline CDR1 is MDHEN and CDR2 SYDVKM. Trimming removed 2 bases from V and 8 bases from J; junction bases left unmatched: 6. The CDR3 reads CASSLAGAVDEQFF. DNA for the CDR3: TGTGCCAGCAGTTTAGCGGGAGCGGTAGATGAGCAGTTCTTC.

The genes are TRBV11-1 and TRBJ1-6, with D perhaps matching TRBD1 (6 bases). The CDR3 is 14 residues long. Germline CDR1 reads SGHAT; CDR2 reads FQDESV (reference sequence). V was clipped by 3 bases and J by 12 bases, with 15 bases between them. CDR3 protein: CASSFDQGLKPLHF. The CDR3 DNA is TGTGCCAGCAGCTTCGACCAGGGGTTGAAACCCCTCCACTTT.

The chain recombines TRBV7-9 with TRBJ2-1, with 15 bases lining up with TRBD2. The CDR3 extends over 19 amino acids. V lost 4 bases and J lost 2; bases outside the gene matches: 9. CDR1 is SEHNR, CDR2 FQNEAQ, per germline (reference sequence). This CDR3 reads CASSSVGLAGGPAYNEQFF. For the CDR3, the DNA is TGTGCCAGCAGCTCCGTGGGACTAGCGGGGGGACCCGCCTACAATGAGCAGTTCTTC. The full variable domain, in which reference TRBV7-9 and TRBJ2-1 provide the parts outside the CDR3, is DTGVSQNPRHKITKRGQNVTFRCDPISEHNRLYWYRQTLGQGPEFLTYFQNEAQLEKSRLLSDRFSAERPKGSFSTLEIQRTEQGDSAMYLCASSSVGLAGGPAYNEQFFGPGTRLTVL.

In this sample, this clone turned up a few times. The rearrangement links TRBV7-9 to TRBJ1-3; no clear D gene. Germline V lookup: CDR1 SEHNR, CDR2 FQNEAQ (reference sequence). Between the trimmed V and J ends, which lost 3 bases and 0 bases, there was a span of 6 bases. The length of the CDR3 is 14 residues. This chain's CDR3 is CASSFASSGNTIYF. The CDR3 DNA sequence: TGTGCCAGCAGCTTCGCGAGCTCTGGAAACACCATATATTTT.

This sequence joins TRBV19 and TRBJ1-1; TRBD1 is a possible D gene (6 bases). The CDR3 spans 18 residues. CDR1 and CDR2 (germline): LNHDA, SQIVND (reference sequence). V dropped 7 bases and J dropped 1 base, with 25 bases sitting between them. The CDR3 DNA reads as TGTGCCAGTACTCCTTGGGGGGGTAGGGGGAACTCGAACACTGAAGCTTTCTTT. Its translation is CASTPWGGRGNSNTEAFF.

V usage is TRBV20-1 and J usage is TRBJ1-2, with D maybe TRBD1 (5 bases). The CDR3 totals 12 residues. The germline V gene encodes CDR1 DFQATT and CDR2 SNEGSKA (reference sequence). With 3 bases removed from V and 8 bases from J, the gap between germline ends came to 13 bases. The CDR3 region is CSASYGSGGYTF. CDR3 in DNA: TGCAGTGCTAGTTACGGCTCAGGGGGCTACACCTTC.

The chain links TRBV6-5 to TRBJ1-5, with D uncertain. Trimming removed 9 bases from V and 3 bases from J, with 15 bases in between. CDR1 is MNHEY and CDR2 is SVGAGI in the germline V gene. CDR3 length: 14 amino acids. In DNA form, the CDR3 reads TGTGCCAGTAGACCGACGGGGATCAATCAGCCCCAGCATTTT. Amino acid sequence: CASRPTGINQPQHF.

The chain couples TRBV19 to TRBJ2-2; D might be TRBD1 (6 bases). This CDR3 has 14 amino acids. Germline V gene data show CDR1 as LNHDA and CDR2 as SQIVND (reference sequence). Deletions cut 1 base from V and 6 bases from J, with 9 bases between. The CDR3 here is CASSIVAGAGELFF. CDR3 nucleotides: TGTGCCAGTAGTATAGTGGCAGGGGCCGGGGAGCTGTTTTTT.

The chain is built from TRBV19 and TRBJ1-2; no reliable D call. Germline V gene sequence: CDR1 LNHDA, CDR2 SQIVND (reference sequence). V lost 7 bases, J lost 1 base, and 19 bases lay in between. This CDR3 has 16 amino acids. CDR3 DNA: TGTGCCAGTATGCGGGCTACCCACGGTAGTAACTATGGCTACACCTTC. Its protein product is CASMRATHGSNYGYTF. The variable domain in full, with the rest retrieved from reference TRBV19 and TRBJ1-2, is DGGITQSPKYLFRKEGQNVTLSCEQNLNHDAMYWYRQDPGQGLRLIYYSQIVNDFQKGDIAEGYSVSREKKESFPLTVTSAQKNPTAFYLCASMRATHGSNYGYTFGSGTRLTVV.

This chain links TRBV2 with TRBJ2-3, with D possibly being TRBD1 (6 bases). CDR3 size: 16 residues. Germline values: CDR1 SNHLY, CDR2 FYNNEI. With 6 bases removed from V and 0 bases from J, the gap between germline ends came to 16 bases. CDR3 in DNA: TGTGCCAGCAGGGACAGCTCCCGAACTAGCACAGATACGCAGTATTTT. This translates into CASRDSSRTSTDTQYF.

This clone was detected a few times. The rearrangement uses TRBV28 and TRBJ1-1, with TRBD1 matching over 7 bases. Trimming cost V 6 bases and J 4 bases; bases outside gene matches: 14. The CDR3 spans 16 residues. CDR1 and CDR2 (germline): MDHEN, SYDVKM. CDR3 protein: CASSSGGGPWGTEAFF. The CDR3 coding sequence is TGTGCCAGCAGCTCAGGGGGTGGCCCCTGGGGCACTGAAGCTTTCTTT. The full variable domain, completed using reference TRBV28 and TRBJ1-1, is DVKVTQSSRYLVKRTGEKVFLECVQDMDHENMFWYRQDPGLGLRLIYFSYDVKMKEKGDIPEGYSVSREKKERFSLILESASTNQTSMYLCASSSGGGPWGTEAFFGQGTRLTVV.

J is TRBJ2-1 and V is TRBV3-1 (or the pseudogene TRBV3-2); maybe TRBD1 (6 bases). The CDR3 length is 13 residues. V was shortened by 4 bases and J by 9 bases, with 13 bases between the two germline ends. Germline CDR1 is LGHDT and CDR2 is YNNKEL (reference sequence). The CDR3 coding sequence is TGTGCCAGCAGCCCTCGAGGGGGTGGTGAGCAGTTCTTC. It yields the protein CASSPRGGGEQFF.

V gene TRBV6-1 combines with J gene TRBJ2-1; 11 nucleotides match TRBD2. Per germline, CDR1 MNHNS and CDR2 SASEGT. J was trimmed by 1 base and V by 2 bases; bases with no gene match: 10. The CDR3 totals 19 residues. Here the CDR3 reads CASSETTSGSSPSYNEQFF. CDR3 DNA sequence: TGTGCCAGCAGTGAAACCACTAGCGGGAGTTCCCCGTCCTACAATGAGCAGTTCTTC.

This rearrangement joins TRBV2 to TRBJ1-1, with D unclear. Germline V gene data show CDR1 as SNHLY and CDR2 as FYNNEI. The CDR3 is made up of 14 amino acids. Trimming stripped 5 bases from V and 3 bases from J, with 13 bases between. The CDR3 sequence is CASSRPAGYTEAFF. CDR3 coding DNA: TGTGCCAGCAGTCGGCCAGCAGGATACACTGAAGCTTTCTTT.

This clone was seen only a few times. The V gene is TRBV5-1, the J gene TRBJ2-3; D ambiguous. The length of the CDR3 is 14 residues. Germline values: CDR1 SGHRS, CDR2 YFSETQ. Trimming took 0 bases from V and 6 from J, leaving 11 bases between them. CDR3 in amino acids: CASSLAGFGDTQYF. For the CDR3, the DNA is TGCGCCAGCAGCTTGGCCGGGTTCGGGGATACGCAGTATTTT. Full variable domain (remainder filled in from reference TRBV5-1 and TRBJ2-3): KAGVTQTPRYLIKTRGQQVTLSCSPISGHRSVSWYQQTPGQGLQFLFEYFSETQRNKGNFPGRFSGRQFSNSRSEMNVSTLELGDSALYLCASSLAGFGDTQYFGPGTRLTVL.

The J gene is TRBJ2-2, the V gene TRBV19, with a tentative D call TRBD1 (6 bases). This CDR3 region has 15 residues. The germline V and J ends were trimmed by 6 bases and 2 bases, with 13 bases remaining between them. Germline CDR1 reads LNHDA; CDR2 reads SQIVND (reference sequence). The CDR3 DNA follows: TGTGCCAGTAGCCAGGGGTCTGTTAACACCGGGGAGCTGTTTTTT. Protein sequence: CASSQGSVNTGELFF.